This T cell receptor (beta chain) is from a study of vaccination effects on CD4 cells after COVID-19. Turning to the study itself: Sequencing followed a ViraFEST assay step that expanded antigen-specific CD4+ T cells with viral peptide pools. IL-2 at approximately 10 IU/ml and peptides at roughly 10 ug/ml were added to cultured PBMC, about 1.8 million per well. Regarding the study as a whole: Marked clonal contraction was seen in infection- and vaccine-induced clones late after vaccination.

About this clone: The antigen is not known.

Researchers isolated CD4+ T cells once approximately eleven days of culture had elapsed. Two doses of either BNT162b2 or mRNA-1273 were given to each participant. None of these healthy vaccinees had been infected with SARS-CoV-2 before vaccination. This CDR3 region has 14 residues. CDR1 is WSHSY and CDR2 is SAAADI in the germline V gene. The V segment lost 5 bases and the J segment 3 bases; nucleotides outside the gene matches: 0. Clones were sequenced by immunoSEQ multiplex PCR, and TCRdb holds only the in-frame ones, with some missing. Among some 70,000 clones listed, 70% to 85% were seen once. The chain links TRBV10-2 to TRBJ2-2; TRBD2 aligns across 10 bases. The sequenced sample was CD4+ T cells from PBMCs cultured without peptide, obtained after COVID-19 vaccination. The receptor comes from a human donor who received a COVID-19 vaccine. This chain's CDR3 is CASSLAGDTGELFF. The CDR3 DNA reads as TGCGCCAGCAGTCTAGCGGGGGACACCGGGGAGCTGTTTTTT.